What follows are 22 T cell receptor beta chains derived from one specimen sequenced in a study of cytomegalovirus exposure and HLA in healthy donors. 13 Jbeta primers and 60 Vbeta primers were used for the PCR. Using immunoSEQ multiplex PCR, the repertoire was profiled, and TCRdb retains in-frame clones only, with some absent. The sample lists about 130,000 clones; roughly 80% were seen once. Sequencing input: PBMCs. The receptor source for this set is a woman in her 40s in good health and CMV-seropositive.

This chain links TRBV5-4 with TRBJ2-7, with 8 positions matching TRBD2. The CDR3 has 15 amino acids. Germline V gene sequence: CDR1 SGHNT, CDR2 YYREEE (reference sequence). J lost 5 bases, V lost 0 bases, and 7 bases had no gene match. CDR3 in amino acids: CASSLGGTRSNEQYF. The CDR3 nucleotides are TGTGCCAGCAGCTTGGGGGGGACTAGGTCCAACGAGCAGTACTTC.

This chain uses TRBV11-3 with TRBJ2-3; D might be TRBD1 (5 bases). This CDR3 comprises 15 residues. V was clipped by 5 bases and J by 0 bases, with 12 bases between them. Germline loops: CDR1 SGHNT, CDR2 YENEEA. CDR3 DNA sequence: TGTGCCAGCAGCACCCGGCAGGGTAGCACAGATACGCAGTATTTT. Its translation: CASSTRQGSTDTQYF.

Worth noting for this clone: The germline gene is not matched at one end of the junction; a read error may be the cause. This sequence joins TRBV18 and TRBJ1-5; 9 bases align to TRBD1. Germline CDR1 is KGHSH and CDR2 is LQKENI. There are 14 residues in the CDR3. CDR3 in amino acids: CASSLGQGNQPQHF. As DNA, the CDR3 is TGTGCCAGCTCACTGGGACAGGGCAACCAGCCCCAGCATTTT.

This clone was counted between two and nine times. This same CDR3 is encoded by further DNA sequences in the sample. J is TRBJ2-7 and V is TRBV5-1; D call uncertain. V shed 1 base and J shed 4 bases, with 6 bases lying between them. Germline V gene sequence: CDR1 SGHRS, CDR2 YFSETQ. This CDR3 comprises 12 residues. CDR3 sequence (DNA): TGCGCCAGCAGCTTGACACAGTACGAGCAGTACTTC. Translation gives CASSLTQYEQYF.

A note on this clone: Other DNA variants within this sample encode the same CDR3. The chain carries TRBV5-1 and TRBJ2-3; a possible D gene is TRBD2 (5 bases). The CDR3 covers 13 residues. Germline loops: CDR1 SGHRS, CDR2 YFSETQ. Trimming removed 2 bases from V and 2 bases from J, with 6 bases in between. This CDR3 reads CASSLGLTDTQYF. In DNA, the CDR3 is TGCGCCAGCAGCTTAGGACTCACAGATACGCAGTATTTT.

The gene calls are TRBV7-9 and TRBJ2-5; perhaps TRBD2 as D (5 bases). The J call may be incorrect, as the DNA end agrees better with TRBJ2-7. The CDR3 is 14 amino acids. Germline lookup yields CDR1 SEHNR and CDR2 FQNEAQ (reference sequence). CDR3 bases: TGTGCCAGCAGCTTCGCGGGTACGTCCTACGAGCAGTACTTC. This codes for CASSFAGTSYEQYF.

This clone was detected ten times or more. The chain uses TRBV7-9 and TRBJ2-6, with 7 bases aligning to TRBD1. This CDR3 contains 16 residues. CDR1 SEHNR and CDR2 FQNEAQ come from the germline V gene (reference sequence). V lost 5 bases and J lost 2; bases outside the gene matches: 6. CDR3 sequence (DNA): TGTGCCAGCAGCCCAGTAACAGGGGCTGGGGCCAACGTCCTGACTTTC. Amino acid sequence: CASSPVTGAGANVLTF.

The chain has TRBV7-9 and TRBJ2-7, with TRBD1 matching 8 bases. Germline CDR1 reads SEHNR; CDR2 reads FQNEAQ (reference sequence). This CDR3 is built from 14 residues. With V trimmed by 6 bases and J by 2 bases, 6 bases remained unmatched. This CDR3 reads CASSRRTGPYEQYF. DNA of the CDR3: TGTGCCAGCAGTCGAAGGACAGGGCCCTACGAGCAGTACTTC.

This chain links TRBV27 with TRBJ1-1, with a weak D call TRBD1 (6 bases). CDR1 is MNHEY, CDR2 SMNVEV, per germline (reference sequence). This CDR3 is built from 13 residues. The V end was cut by 3 bases, the J end by 10 bases, with 15 bases between. The DNA of the CDR3 is TGTGCCAGCAGTTTTTCAGGGGAGGGCAGAGCTTTCTTT. This sequence encodes CASSFSGEGRAFF.

Points on this clone: The same CDR3 is also encoded by other DNA sequences in this sample. V usage is TRBV5-1 and J usage is TRBJ2-5, with no clear D. Trimming removed 0 bases from V and 2 bases from J, with 14 bases in between. The germline gives CDR1 SGHRS, CDR2 YFSETQ. The CDR3 has 16 amino acids. CDR3 loop: CASSLGGSGRQETQYF. The CDR3 DNA is TGCGCCAGCAGCTTGGGCGGAAGTGGTCGGCAAGAGACCCAGTACTTC.

This clone was recorded a few times. This chain joins TRBV9 and TRBJ2-6; TRBD1 aligns across 8 bases. Germline V lookup: CDR1 SGDLS, CDR2 YYNGEE. This CDR3 contains 19 residues. V lost 4 bases to trimming and J lost 0 bases; unmatched junction nucleotides: 12. The CDR3 spells CASSSRPGQAFSGANVLTF. Here the CDR3 DNA reads TGTGCCAGCAGCTCTCGACCGGGACAGGCTTTCTCTGGGGCCAACGTCCTGACTTTC.

This clone was detected only a few times. The chain is built from TRBV5-1 and TRBJ2-7, with a possible D match to TRBD2 (5 bases). Deletions cut 4 bases from V and 0 bases from J, with 11 bases between. The CDR3 has 14 residues. Looked up from germline, CDR1 is SGHRS and CDR2 is YFSETQ. CDR3 DNA sequence: TGCGCCAGCAGCCCCTCCGCGGGCTCCTACGAGCAGTACTTC. Translating gives CASSPSAGSYEQYF.

V gene TRBV28 combines with J gene TRBJ2-7; D is unclear. The length of the CDR3 is 12 residues. Germline lookup yields CDR1 MDHEN and CDR2 SYDVKM. Trimming removed 5 bases from V and 2 bases from J, with 7 bases in between. This CDR3 reads CASSLLPYEQYF. DNA for the CDR3: TGTGCCAGCAGTCTACTACCCTACGAGCAGTACTTC. The complete variable domain, with remaining parts taken from reference TRBV28 and TRBJ2-7, reads DVKVTQSSRYLVKRTGEKVFLECVQDMDHENMFWYRQDPGLGLRLIYFSYDVKMKEKGDIPEGYSVSREKKERFSLILESASTNQTSMYLCASSLLPYEQYFGPGTRLTVT.

This clone was counted a few times. The rearrangement joins TRBV4-3 to TRBJ2-3; weak D call: TRBD2 (5 bases). Germline loops: CDR1 LGHNA, CDR2 YSLEER. V was clipped by 3 bases and J by 1 base, with 8 bases between them. CDR3 size: 14 residues. The CDR3 DNA reads as TGCGCCAGCAGCCACCTTAGCGGCACAGATACGCAGTATTTT. Translating it yields CASSHLSGTDTQYF.

This sequence joins TRBV10-3 and TRBJ1-1; possibly TRBD1 for D (5 bases). The CDR3 is made up of 15 amino acids. Germline CDR1 and CDR2: ENHRY and SYGVKD. Trimming pared 3 bases from V and 0 bases from J, leaving 11 bases between. The CDR3 loop is CAISDPAGLNTEAFF. CDR3 coding DNA: TGTGCCATCAGTGACCCGGCGGGACTGAACACTGAAGCTTTCTTT.

The chain combines TRBV18 with TRBJ1-4; 10 bases are a match to TRBD1. CDR3 length: 17 amino acids. Per germline, CDR1 KGHSH and CDR2 LQKENI. V was clipped by 3 bases and J by 3 bases; unmatched bases: 7. The CDR3 coding sequence is TGTGCCAGCTCACCCTCGGGACAGGGGATCGCTAATGAAAAACTGTTTTTT. Encoded protein: CASSPSGQGIANEKLFF.

The J gene is TRBJ1-5, the V gene TRBV28, with D unclear. This CDR3 contains 14 residues. Looked up from germline, CDR1 is MDHEN and CDR2 is SYDVKM. Trimming pared 6 bases from V and 6 bases from J, leaving 15 bases between. In DNA, the CDR3 is TGTGCCAGCAGGGCGGGGAGAGGAGGTCAGCCCCAGCATTTT. The encoded protein is CASRAGRGGQPQHF.

This clone was detected once. The V gene is TRBV5-1, the J gene TRBJ2-3; tentative D call: TRBD1 (5 bases). Trimming took off 4 bases at V and 2 bases at J, with 14 bases between the two ends. Germline V gene lookup returns CDR1 SGHRS and CDR2 YFSETQ. This CDR3 region has 15 residues. The CDR3 sequence is CASSPAGLPTDTQYF. DNA for the CDR3: TGCGCCAGCAGCCCGGCAGGGCTCCCCACAGATACGCAGTATTTT.

This clone has ten or more counts. The rearrangement joins TRBV6-1 to TRBJ2-2; unclear D gene. Germline V CDR1 and CDR2: MNHNS, SASEGT. This CDR3 is built from 15 residues. Trimming pared 4 bases from V and 0 bases from J, leaving 9 bases between. CDR3 loop: CASSARPANTGELFF. In DNA, the CDR3 is TGTGCCAGCAGTGCGAGGCCAGCGAACACCGGGGAGCTGTTTTTT.

As concerns this clone: This specimen includes other DNA sequences encoding the same CDR3. The J gene is TRBJ1-6, the V gene TRBV7-9; D gene ambiguous. The CDR3 runs 16 residues. V was shortened by 5 bases and J by 8 bases, with 19 bases between the two germline ends. The germline CDR1 and CDR2 sequences are SEHNR and FQNEAQ (reference sequence). The CDR3 is CASSSTVQRVDSPLHF. The CDR3 nucleotides are TGTGCCAGCAGCAGTACAGTGCAGAGAGTTGATTCACCCCTCCACTTT.

The genes are TRBV5-4 and TRBJ2-5; D is possibly TRBD2 (6 bases). V was clipped by 4 bases and J by 4 bases, with 23 bases between them. There are 17 residues in the CDR3. The germline V gene has CDR1 SGHNT and CDR2 YYREEE (reference sequence). The CDR3 DNA reads as TGTGCCAGCAGCAGCAACCCGGGAGCCGGGGCCTCAGAGACCCAGTACTTC. Translation: CASSSNPGAGASETQYF.

The gene calls are TRBV28 and TRBJ1-1; 9 bases are shared with TRBD1. The junction had 9 bases not matched to a gene; V was cut back by 4 bases and J by 3 bases. The CDR3 totals 16 residues. CDR1 and CDR2 from the germline V gene are MDHEN and SYDVKM. CDR3 coding DNA: TGTGCCAGCAGTTCCTCGGGGACAGGGAAGTACACTGAAGCTTTCTTT. Amino acids: CASSSSGTGKYTEAFF.